One TCR beta chain is described in this entry. Sequencing was performed with immunoSEQ multiplex PCR; in TCRdb, only in-frame clones are kept and a portion is missing. The sample has roughly 330,000 clones, approximately 90% seen once. The sample originates from a study of blood T cell repertoires in COVID-19. Study summary: Samples came from the United States, Italy and Spain, spanning acute and convalescent COVID-19.

The germline gives CDR1 MGHDK, CDR2 SYGVNS. The V gene end was trimmed by 2 bases and the J gene end by 3 bases; junction bases not matched to a gene: 7. CDR3 length: 17 amino acids. The clonotype comes from a man under 40 with COVID-19, enrolled during active disease. The chain carries TRBV25-1 and TRBJ2-3; the match to TRBD2 covers 11 bases. Sequenced material: peripheral blood. The CDR3 sequence: CASSERLSGRGTDTQYF. For the CDR3, the DNA is TGTGCCAGCAGTGAAAGGCTTAGCGGGAGGGGAACAGATACGCAGTATTTT.